This passage covers 18 T cell receptor beta chains from one sample sequenced in a study of blood T cell repertoires in COVID-19. Using immunoSEQ multiplex PCR, the repertoire was profiled, and TCRdb retains in-frame clones only, with some absent. The table shows approximately 230,000 clones, with about 85% occurring only once. Sequencing was done on a sample of peripheral blood. The origin of the receptors is a man aged 18 to 30 with active or convalescent COVID-19.

The genes are TRBV27 and TRBJ2-1, with D maybe TRBD2 (6 bases). Germline assignment: CDR1 MNHEY and CDR2 SMNVEV (reference sequence). V lost 8 bases to trimming and J lost 10 bases, with 12 bases between them. There are 11 residues in the CDR3. The CDR3 sequence: CASGLSVEQFF. The CDR3 region has the DNA TGTGCCAGCGGACTATCCGTCGAGCAGTTCTTC.

V is TRBV2 and J is TRBJ1-1; TRBD1 is a possible D gene (5 bases). Germline V lookup: CDR1 SNHLY, CDR2 FYNNEI. Trimming took off 5 bases at V and 4 bases at J, with 17 bases between the two ends. This CDR3 has 15 residues. The CDR3 bases are TGTGCCAGCAGTTTCGGGGGAGGGGCGGTCACTGAAGCTTTCTTT. It encodes CASSFGGGAVTEAFF.

The rearrangement joins TRBV7-9 to TRBJ2-7; 9 bases are shared with TRBD1. The J segment lost 3 bases and the V segment lost 6 bases, leaving 6 bases of the junction unmatched. The CDR3 is made up of 14 amino acids. The germline CDR1 and CDR2 sequences are SEHNR and FQNEAQ (reference sequence). CDR3 DNA: TGTGCCAGCAGACGCCCGGGACAGGGCTACGAGCAGTACTTC. This gives the protein CASRRPGQGYEQYF.

This sequence joins TRBV7-2 and TRBJ2-5; D ambiguous. V lost 1 base, J lost 3 bases, and 6 bases lay in between. CDR1 and CDR2 (germline): SGHTA, FQGNSA. The CDR3 is made up of 13 amino acids. The CDR3, as DNA: TGTGCCAGCAGCTTAGACTACAAAGAGACCCAGTACTTC. It specifies CASSLDYKETQYF. The complete variable domain, with remaining parts taken from reference TRBV7-2 and TRBJ2-5, reads GAGVSQSPSNKVTEKGKDVELRCDPISGHTALYWYRQSLGQGLEFLIYFQGNSAPDKSGLPSDRFSAERTGGSVSTLTIQRTQQEDSAVYLCASSLDYKETQYFGPGTRLLVL.

V usage is TRBV5-6 and J usage is TRBJ1-1; possibly TRBD1 for D (5 bases). Germline V CDR1 and CDR2: SGHDT, YYEEEE. V was cut by 4 bases and J by 1 base, with 14 bases left in between. The CDR3 has 15 amino acids. CDR3 nucleotides: TGTGCCAGCAGCGCCACGACAGCGGGGAACACTGAAGCTTTCTTT. Protein: CASSATTAGNTEAFF.

This sequence joins TRBV12-3 or TRBV12-4 and TRBJ2-7, with unresolved D. The CDR3 has 12 residues. Trimming took 6 bases from V and 6 from J, leaving 12 bases between them. The CDR3 loop is CASSLLYGEQYF. Written as DNA, the CDR3 is TGTGCCAGCAGCCTCCTGTACGGCGAGCAGTACTTC.

The chain couples TRBV6-2 or TRBV6-3 to TRBJ2-7; TRBD1 matches 7 bases. This CDR3 has 18 amino acids. The J segment lost 4 bases and the V segment lost 3 bases, leaving 18 bases of the junction unmatched. Germline V gene lookup returns CDR1 MNHEY and CDR2 SVGEGT. CDR3 sequence reads: CASSYSHPDRQPPYEQYF. The CDR3 DNA reads as TGTGCCAGCAGTTATTCCCACCCGGACAGGCAACCTCCTTACGAGCAGTACTTC.

DNA of the CDR3: TGTGCCAGCAGACTCCGACAGGGGTACACAGATACGCAGTATTTT. Translation: CASRLRQGYTDTQYF. This sequence joins TRBV6-5 and TRBJ2-3; TRBD1 matches at 8 bases. The V gene's germline CDR1 is MNHEY and CDR2 SVGAGI. Trimming at V came to 6 bases and at J to 2 bases, leaving 7 bases not matched to a gene. The CDR3 length is 15 residues.

The chain couples TRBV5-1 to TRBJ1-2, with TRBD1 as a possible D gene (5 bases). This CDR3 is built from 13 residues. Germline V gene data show CDR1 as SGHRS and CDR2 as YFSETQ. Trimming cost V 4 bases and J 2 bases, with 9 bases left between them. For the CDR3, the DNA is TGCGCCAGCAGCCCCGGGGGGAACTATGGCTACACCTTC. Translating it yields CASSPGGNYGYTF.

Ten or more counts support this clone. V is TRBV2 and J is TRBJ1-3; a weak D match, TRBD1 (5 bases). Germline-derived CDR1 and CDR2 are SNHLY and FYNNEI. V lost 2 bases and J 4 bases, leaving 12 bases between the germline ends. This CDR3 has 15 amino acids. DNA for the CDR3: TGTGCCAGCAGTGAAACCGCAGGGTTGGGAAACACCATATATTTT. Its translation is CASSETAGLGNTIYF.

The chain has TRBV5-1 and TRBJ2-5; 8 bases are shared with TRBD2. V was pared by 1 base and J by 5 bases, with 7 bases of the junction left unmatched. Per the germline V gene, CDR1 is SGHRS and CDR2 is YFSETQ. The CDR3 extends over 15 amino acids. CDR3 in DNA: TGCGCCAGCAGCTTGTTCGGGGGGGCTGCGGAGACCCAGTACTTC. Its protein product is CASSLFGGAAETQYF.

The rearrangement joins TRBV7-2 to TRBJ2-7; 10 nucleotides align to TRBD2. The CDR3 covers 15 residues. Looked up from germline, CDR1 is SGHTA and CDR2 is FQGNSA. After removal of 5 bases from V and 7 bases from J, the junction contained 11 bases not matched to a gene. The CDR3 region has the DNA TGTGCCAGCAGCCTAGGTCAGCGGGAGGGGGAAGAGCAGTACTTC. Translation: CASSLGQREGEEQYF.

The rearrangement uses TRBV5-5 and TRBJ2-1, with 9 positions matching TRBD1. Trimming took 0 bases from V and 4 from J; bases not matched to a gene: 5. This CDR3 is 16 amino acids long. Germline V lookup: CDR1 SGHKS, CDR2 YYEKEE (reference sequence). As DNA, the CDR3 is TGTGCCAGCAGCTTGGACCCGGGACAGGGTTACAATGAGCAGTTCTTC. This encodes CASSLDPGQGYNEQFF. The entire variable domain, with the rest obtained from reference TRBV5-5 and TRBJ2-1, is as follows: DAGVTQSPTHLIKTRGQQVTLRCSPISGHKSVSWYQQVLGQGPQFIFQYYEKEERGRGNFPDRFSARQFPNYSSELNVNALLLGDSALYLCASSLDPGQGYNEQFFGPGTRLTVL.

DNA of the CDR3: TGTGCCAGCAGCCCCGGACGGGAAAGGGACACTGAAGCTTTCTTT. As protein: CASSPGRERDTEAFF. The chain joins TRBV11-3 to TRBJ1-1; no definite D call. There are 15 residues in the CDR3. The germline V gene encodes CDR1 SGHNT and CDR2 YENEEA. V lost 5 bases, J lost 3 bases, and 16 bases lay in between.

The V call is TRBV4-1, the J call TRBJ1-3; 10 bases fit TRBD1. The CDR3 spans 16 residues. V gave up 2 bases and J gave up 3 bases; unmatched junction bases: 4. Germline V CDR1 and CDR2: MGHRA, YSYEKL. The CDR3: CASSQPGQGFGNTIYF. CDR3 DNA: TGCGCCAGCAGCCAACCGGGACAGGGGTTTGGAAACACCATATATTTT.

The CDR3 bases are TGTGCCAGCAGTGACTCAGAACAGACTGAGCAGTTCTTC. This encodes CASSDSEQTEQFF. This sequence joins TRBV6-4 and TRBJ2-1; D is undetermined. This CDR3 is 13 amino acids long. The ends were cut back, 0 bases at V and 9 bases at J, with 9 bases in the middle. CDR1 is MRHNA and CDR2 is SNTAGT in the germline V gene.

J is TRBJ1-1 and V is TRBV2; D is unresolved. Per the germline V gene, CDR1 is SNHLY and CDR2 is FYNNEI. CDR3 length: 13 residues. V shed 0 bases and J shed 6 bases, with 8 bases lying between them. The CDR3 region is CASSEAKSAEAFF. As DNA, the CDR3 is TGTGCCAGCAGTGAAGCGAAATCGGCTGAAGCTTTCTTT.

The chain couples TRBV19 to TRBJ2-1; 11 bases map to TRBD2. CDR1 LNHDA and CDR2 SQIVND come from the germline V gene (reference sequence). The CDR3 extends over 16 amino acids. V dropped 2 bases and J dropped 4; count of bases not matched to a gene: 4. The CDR3 DNA reads TGTGCCAGTAGTATACTAGCGGGAGGACCTTACAATGAGCAGTTCTTC. Its translation is CASSILAGGPYNEQFF. The full variable domain, with the rest looked up from reference TRBV19 and TRBJ2-1, is DGGITQSPKYLFRKEGQNVTLSCEQNLNHDAMYWYRQDPGQGLRLIYYSQIVNDFQKGDIAEGYSVSREKKESFPLTVTSAQKNPTAFYLCASSILAGGPYNEQFFGPGTRLTVL.